This T cell receptor beta chain came from a study of technical replicates of blood from a few donors. Repertoires were generated with immunoSEQ multiplex PCR, while TCRdb's copy carries only in-frame clones and drops some. This sample has approximately 29,000 clones; around nine tenths occur once, and the top ten carry around 4.1%. The CDR3 loop spans 16 amino acids. CDR1 SNHLY and CDR2 FYNNEI come from the germline V gene. Trimming cost V 4 bases and J 5 bases, with 17 bases left between them. The sequence derives from a human donor in good health. Some clones in this sample may be carry-over from other donors' samples. This chain connects TRBV2 to TRBJ1-4; weak D call: TRBD1 (5 bases). Material for sequencing was PBMCs. The CDR3 loop reads CASSVGSGTLNEKLFF. The CDR3 DNA is TGTGCCAGCAGTGTGGGGTCGGGGACTCTAAATGAAAAACTGTTTTTT.